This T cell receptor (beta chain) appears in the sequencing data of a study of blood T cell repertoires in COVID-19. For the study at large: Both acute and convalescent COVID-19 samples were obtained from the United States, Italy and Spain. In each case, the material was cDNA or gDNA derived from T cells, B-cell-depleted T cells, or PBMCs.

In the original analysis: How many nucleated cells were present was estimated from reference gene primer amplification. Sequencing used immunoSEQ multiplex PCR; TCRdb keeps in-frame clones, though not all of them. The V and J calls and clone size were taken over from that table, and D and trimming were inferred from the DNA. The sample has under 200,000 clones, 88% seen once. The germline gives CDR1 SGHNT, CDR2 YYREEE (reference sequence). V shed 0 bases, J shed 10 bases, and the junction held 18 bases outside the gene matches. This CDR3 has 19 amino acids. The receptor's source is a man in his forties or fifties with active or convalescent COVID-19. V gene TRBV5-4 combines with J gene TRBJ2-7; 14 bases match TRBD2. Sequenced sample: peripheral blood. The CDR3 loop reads CASSLDRLWGLAGDQNQYF. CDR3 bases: TGTGCCAGCAGCTTGGATAGACTTTGGGGACTAGCGGGAGACCAGAATCAGTACTTC.